Each of the 21 T cell receptor beta chains below was sequenced from the same sample in a study of blood T cell repertoires in COVID-19. Repertoires were generated with immunoSEQ multiplex PCR, while TCRdb's copy carries only in-frame clones and drops some. The sample records 120,000 or so clones, over 80% being singletons. The sample was peripheral blood. The receptors were sampled from a man aged 55-75 years with acute or convalescent COVID-19.

V and J are TRBV5-1 and TRBJ2-3, with D possibly matching TRBD1 (5 bases). Germline-derived CDR1 and CDR2 are SGHRS and YFSETQ. Trimming left V 0 bases short and J 6 bases short, with 11 bases between. This CDR3 is 14 amino acids long. CDR3 coding DNA: TGCGCCAGCAGCTTGGACAGGCCCGGGGATACGCAGTATTTT. It is translated as CASSLDRPGDTQYF.

The rearrangement uses TRBV28 and TRBJ1-2, with D possibly being TRBD1 (5 bases). V lost 6 bases, J lost 2 bases, and 19 bases lay in between. The germline CDR1 and CDR2 sequences are MDHEN and SYDVKM. This CDR3 spans 16 amino acids. This chain's CDR3 is CASSPWGGPSNYGYTF. The CDR3 nucleotides are TGTGCCAGCAGCCCATGGGGCGGACCTTCAAACTATGGCTACACCTTC.

The V and J genes are TRBV2 and TRBJ1-5; D ambiguous. CDR3 length: 13 amino acids. Germline V gene sequence: CDR1 SNHLY, CDR2 FYNNEI. Trimming took 8 bases from V and 1 from J, leaving 9 bases between them. CDR3 in DNA: TGTGCCAGCCACCGGGGAAGCAATCAGCCCCAGCATTTT. It encodes CASHRGSNQPQHF.

The V and J genes are TRBV3-1 (or the pseudogene TRBV3-2) and TRBJ1-2, with 8 bases identical to TRBD1. Trimming removed 1 base from V and 4 bases from J; junction bases left unmatched: 5. The CDR3 extends over 15 amino acids. CDR1 is LGHDT, CDR2 YNNKEL, per germline (reference sequence). CDR3 loop: CASSQGAGGFYGYTF. CDR3 sequence (DNA): TGTGCCAGCAGCCAAGGTGCAGGGGGCTTCTATGGCTACACCTTC.

This clone occurred a few times. The chain joins TRBV2 to TRBJ1-2; D remains ambiguous. CDR1 is SNHLY and CDR2 is FYNNEI in the germline V gene. The CDR3 sequence is 12 residues long. The V and J ends lost 5 bases and 8 bases respectively, with 12 bases between them. Written as DNA, the CDR3 is TGTGCCAGCAGTTTTGGAGCGCAAGGCTACACCTTC. Amino acid sequence: CASSFGAQGYTF.

This chain uses TRBV2 with TRBJ2-1; 8 positions match TRBD2. Trimming at V came to 6 bases and at J to 9 bases, leaving 13 bases not matched to a gene. The CDR3 runs 15 residues. Germline CDR1 is SNHLY and CDR2 is FYNNEI. CDR3: CASSPGTRQVFEQFF. The CDR3 nucleotides read TGTGCCAGCAGCCCCGGGACTAGGCAGGTCTTTGAGCAGTTCTTC.

This clone turned up a few times. This chain connects TRBV3-1 (or the pseudogene TRBV3-2) to TRBJ2-7; 8 bases match TRBD2. The junction had 2 bases not matched to a gene; V was cut back by 4 bases and J by 0 bases. Germline lookup yields CDR1 LGHDT and CDR2 YNNKEL (reference sequence). This CDR3 has 14 amino acids. CDR3 amino acids: CASSRAGDSYEQYF. In DNA, the CDR3 is TGTGCCAGCAGCCGAGCGGGGGACTCCTACGAGCAGTACTTC.

The rearrangement links TRBV5-4 to TRBJ1-3; 7 nucleotides match TRBD1. Germline loops: CDR1 SGHNT, CDR2 YYREEE (reference sequence). The CDR3 contains 14 residues. The J segment lost 4 bases and the V segment lost 4 bases, leaving 5 bases of the junction unmatched. CDR3 residues: CASSKQGIGNTIYF. CDR3 sequence (DNA): TGTGCCAGCAGCAAACAGGGGATCGGAAACACCATATATTTT.

In this sample, this clone turned up once. V usage is TRBV30 and J usage is TRBJ2-2; D unresolved. Germline values: CDR1 GTSNPN, CDR2 SVGIG (reference sequence). There are 16 residues in the CDR3. Trimming stripped 0 bases from V and 5 bases from J, with 16 bases between. Here the CDR3 reads CAWSVFGLGKTGELFF. CDR3 bases: TGTGCCTGGAGTGTATTTGGTCTGGGCAAGACCGGGGAGCTGTTTTTT.

V is TRBV5-1 and J is TRBJ2-1; weak D call: TRBD2 (5 bases). The V and J ends lost 4 bases and 0 bases respectively, with 11 bases between them. Germline assignment: CDR1 SGHRS and CDR2 YFSETQ. CDR3 length equals 15 residues. CDR3 sequence reads: CASSRVTISYNEQFF. The DNA of the CDR3 is TGCGCCAGCAGCCGGGTGACTATCTCCTACAATGAGCAGTTCTTC.

This chain joins TRBV4-1 and TRBJ2-1, with 7 bases identical to TRBD2. CDR1 and CDR2 (germline): MGHRA, YSYEKL. V was clipped by 4 bases and J by 0 bases; unmatched bases: 6. This CDR3 contains 16 residues. The CDR3 DNA reads as TGCGCCAGCAGCCCTTGGGCTAGCGGCTCCTACAATGAGCAGTTCTTC. Encoded protein: CASSPWASGSYNEQFF.

The genes are TRBV19 and TRBJ1-5; 7 nucleotides line up with TRBD1. After removal of 6 bases from V and 5 bases from J, the junction contained 10 bases not matched to a gene. The CDR3 length is 15 residues. Germline CDR1 LNHDA, CDR2 SQIVND (reference sequence). The CDR3 here is CASSDYTGVDQPQHF. In DNA, the CDR3 is TGTGCCAGTAGCGATTATACAGGGGTTGATCAGCCCCAGCATTTT.

The gene calls are TRBV11-2 and TRBJ1-2; no clear D. Germline CDR1 and CDR2: SGHAT and FQNNGV. Trimming removed 0 bases at V and 0 bases at J, with 8 bases between. The CDR3 length is 15 residues. The CDR3 spells CASSLEAGANYGYTF. CDR3 nucleotides: TGTGCCAGCAGCTTAGAAGCCGGAGCTAACTATGGCTACACCTTC.

V and J are TRBV18 and TRBJ2-1; D ambiguous. From germline, CDR1 is KGHSH and CDR2 LQKENI. This CDR3 is 12 amino acids long. Trimming shortened V by 2 bases and J by 6 bases, and 5 bases separated the two germline ends. The CDR3 protein is CASSPNSNEQFF. The CDR3 coding sequence is TGTGCCAGCTCACCAAACAGCAATGAGCAGTTCTTC.

The chain has TRBV9 and TRBJ2-2; no clear D. The ends were cut back, 0 bases at V and 1 base at J, with 7 bases in the middle. Germline lookup yields CDR1 SGDLS and CDR2 YYNGEE. The CDR3 is 15 amino acids. The CDR3 protein is CASSVDPGNTGELFF. CDR3 sequence (DNA): TGTGCCAGCAGCGTAGATCCAGGGAACACCGGGGAGCTGTTTTTT.

The V gene is TRBV19, the J gene TRBJ1-2, with D unresolved. The CDR3 runs to 13 residues. V was shortened by 5 bases and J by 11 bases, with 18 bases between the two germline ends. CDR1 is LNHDA, CDR2 SQIVND, per germline (reference sequence). The CDR3 reads CASSAGTGAPYTF. The CDR3 DNA reads as TGTGCCAGTAGTGCCGGCACGGGAGCTCCTTACACCTTC.

The CDR3 loop is CSAPRGPGYGYTF. The CDR3 nucleotides are TGCAGCGCCCCCAGGGGGCCAGGCTATGGCTACACCTTC. V and J are TRBV29-1 and TRBJ1-2, with TRBD1 matching over 8 bases. This CDR3 region has 13 residues. The germline V gene encodes CDR1 SQVTM and CDR2 ANQGSEA. After removal of 7 bases from V and 4 bases from J, the junction contained 8 bases not matched to a gene.

This clone was observed a single time. This chain uses TRBV28 with TRBJ1-2, with D unclear. The CDR3 is made up of 12 amino acids. CDR1 and CDR2 (germline): MDHEN, SYDVKM. V lost 4 bases to trimming and J lost 7 bases, with 10 bases between them. The CDR3 bases are TGTGCCAGCAGTTACGGGGATGGTGGCTACACCTTC. This encodes CASSYGDGGYTF.

This clone has a handful of counts. The chain recombines TRBV18 with TRBJ2-2; 8 bases match TRBD1. The J segment lost 4 bases and the V segment lost 3 bases, leaving 4 bases of the junction unmatched. The CDR3 runs 15 residues. Germline-derived CDR1 and CDR2 are KGHSH and LQKENI. The CDR3 DNA follows: TGTGCCAGCTCACCCAGGGGGCGCAGCACCGGGGAGCTGTTTTTT. Protein sequence: CASSPRGRSTGELFF.

This rearrangement joins TRBV5-1 to TRBJ1-1, with D maybe TRBD1 (6 bases). The V gene lost 4 bases and the J gene lost 1 base, with 14 bases spanning the gap. Germline V gives CDR1 SGHRS, CDR2 YFSETQ. This CDR3 contains 15 residues. The CDR3 reads CASSLTTGRNTEAFF. Here the CDR3 DNA reads TGCGCCAGCAGCCTGACGACAGGCCGGAACACTGAAGCTTTCTTT.

The V call is TRBV18, the J call TRBJ2-3, with TRBD1 matching 10 bases. The V segment lost 3 bases and the J segment 6 bases; nucleotides outside the gene matches: 6. This CDR3 contains 15 residues. The germline V gene has CDR1 KGHSH and CDR2 LQKENI. The CDR3 sequence: CASSPLGQGEDTQYF. CDR3 DNA sequence: TGTGCCAGCTCACCCCTCGGACAGGGGGAGGATACGCAGTATTTT.